The sequence of this TCR beta chain was determined in a study of cytomegalovirus exposure and HLA in healthy donors. The CDR3 is 15 amino acids. With V trimmed by 7 bases and J by 3 bases, 7 bases remained unmatched. CDR1 LNHDA and CDR2 SQIVND come from the germline V gene (reference sequence). PCR amplification relied on 60 Vbeta primers (plus 13 Jbeta primers). Sequencing used immunoSEQ multiplex PCR; TCRdb keeps in-frame clones, though not all of them. Counted here are some 200,000 clones, 84% occurring once; the ten biggest clones make up over 2.5%. The chain recombines TRBV19 with TRBJ2-1; 9 bases are shared with TRBD2. This sequence originates from a woman aged 50 to 60 in good health and CMV-seropositive. Sequences were obtained from PBMCs. The CDR3 reads CASTLGRGGYNEQFF. CDR3 sequence (DNA): TGTGCCAGTACCTTGGGGCGGGGGGGCTACAATGAGCAGTTCTTC. Full variable domain (outside the CDR3, taken from reference TRBV19 and TRBJ2-1): DGGITQSPKYLFRKEGQNVTLSCEQNLNHDAMYWYRQDPGQGLRLIYYSQIVNDFQKGDIAEGYSVSREKKESFPLTVTSAQKNPTAFYLCASTLGRGGYNEQFFGPGTRLTVL.